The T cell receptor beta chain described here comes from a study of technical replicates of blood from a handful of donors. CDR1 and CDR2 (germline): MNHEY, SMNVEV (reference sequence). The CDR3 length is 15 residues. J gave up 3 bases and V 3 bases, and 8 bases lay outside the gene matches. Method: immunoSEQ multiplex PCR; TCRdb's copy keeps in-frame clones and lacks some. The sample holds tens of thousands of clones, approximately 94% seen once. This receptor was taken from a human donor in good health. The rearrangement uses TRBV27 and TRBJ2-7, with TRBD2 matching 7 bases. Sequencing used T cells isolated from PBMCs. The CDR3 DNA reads TGTGCCAGCAGTTTGGGTAGCGGGCCCCTCTACGAGCAGTACTTC. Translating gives CASSLGSGPLYEQYF.